This TCR beta chain was documented in a study of blood T cell repertoires in COVID-19. The CDR3 runs 14 residues. CDR1 is SGHVS and CDR2 is FQNEAQ in the germline V gene. Trimming removed 5 bases from V and 7 bases from J, with 12 bases in between. Methods used by the authors: Reference gene primer amplification in the assay estimated nucleated cell counts. Libraries were prepared by immunoSEQ multiplex PCR; TCRdb keeps only in-frame clonotypes and omits some of them. The DNA gave D and trimming, while V, J and clone size come from that table. The data show over 300,000 clones, with roughly 83% seen just once and about 1.6% held by the top ten.

The TCR sequence derives from a woman aged 45-65 years with acute or convalescent COVID-19. Sequenced: peripheral blood. The chain employs TRBV7-8 and TRBJ1-6; D is possibly TRBD1 (6 bases). This chain's CDR3 is CASSRGASNSPLHF. DNA of the CDR3: TGTGCCAGCAGCCGGGGGGCCAGCAATTCACCCCTCCACTTT.